This T cell receptor beta chain is drawn from a study of blood T cells in healthy people across ages. Caucasian, healthy and from Russia, the donors were aged between 6 and 90. Each sample provided at least 5.5 micrograms of extracted total RNA. Primers used in a second PCR of roughly 6 to 11 cycles were a sample-barcoded 5' primer and a J-beta primer mix. One entry per CDR3 protein results from TCRdb running MiXCR on the 5' RACE reads. In the table there are 650,000 to 900,000 distinct CDR3 sequences, about 62% of which are singletons. Sequencing was carried out using blood. The receptor's source is a man aged 30 to 45 in good health.

The CDR3 loop is CASSLNTRGVELFF. In DNA form, the CDR3 reads TGTGCCAGCAGTTTGAACACCAGGGGAGTGGAGCTGTTTTTT. The chain employs TRBV7-3 and TRBJ2-2; possibly TRBD1 for D (6 bases). The CDR3 spans 14 residues. Germline CDR1 is SGHTA and CDR2 is FQGTGA. Trimming shortened V by 6 bases and J by 10 bases, and 18 bases separated the two germline ends. Variable domain in full (rest from reference TRBV7-3 and TRBJ2-2): GAGVSQTPSNKVTEKGKYVELRCDPISGHTALYWYRQSLGQGPEFLIYFQGTGAADDSGLPNDRFFAVRPEGSVSTLKIQRTERGDSAVYLCASSLNTRGVELFFGEGSRLTVL.